One and the same sample provided the 28 T cell receptor beta chains below, sequenced in a study of shared clonotypes between healthy human individuals. Cells designated naive CD8 were CD45RO-negative and were positively selected for CCR7, with terminally differentiated effector memory CD45RA+ cells excluded. Profiled with immunoSEQ multiplex PCR; TCRdb holds only in-frame clones, not every one. The data hold approximately 2,200,000 clones, with under 95% observed a single time. Sample: naive CD8+ T cells from PBMCs. The receptors were sampled from a man aged 18-30 years in good health. Some clones in this sample may be carry-over from other donors' samples.

V usage is TRBV5-8 and J usage is TRBJ1-4; weak D call: TRBD1 (5 bases). V was trimmed by 4 bases and J by 3 bases, leaving 13 bases between them. Germline V gene data show CDR1 as SGHTS and CDR2 as YDEGEE. This CDR3 comprises 15 residues. The CDR3 region has the DNA TGTGCCAGCAGCGGGACCGGGACCGCTAATGAAAAACTGTTTTTT. Translated, it gives CASSGTGTANEKLFF. The complete variable domain, with remaining parts taken from reference TRBV5-8 and TRBJ1-4, reads EAGVTQSPTHLIKTRGQQATLRCSPISGHTSVYWYQQALGLGLQFLLWYDEGEERNRGNFPPRFSGRQFPNYSSELNVNALELEDSALYLCASSGTGTANEKLFFGSGTQLSVL.

The chain has TRBV12-5 and TRBJ2-2; a weak D match, TRBD1 (5 bases). Trimming removed 6 bases from V and 6 bases from J, with 14 bases in between. Per the germline V gene, CDR1 is LGHNT and CDR2 is FRNRAP. This CDR3 is 14 amino acids long. CDR3 bases: TGTGCTAGTGGACAACTCGGACAATCCGGGGAGCTGTTTTTT. Translating it yields CASGQLGQSGELFF.

This chain uses TRBV27 with TRBJ2-1; possibly TRBD2 for D (5 bases). CDR3 size: 14 residues. V shed 5 bases and J shed 9 bases, with 17 bases lying between them. CDR1 is MNHEY and CDR2 is SMNVEV in the germline V gene (reference sequence). CDR3 in DNA: TGTGCCAGCAGTGTAATCGGTGGAGGTAGTGAGCAGTTCTTC. Its translation is CASSVIGGGSEQFF.

The chain links TRBV6-6 to TRBJ2-1; maybe TRBD1 (6 bases). The CDR3 consists of 12 residues. Per germline, CDR1 MNHNY and CDR2 SVGAGI (reference sequence). With 10 bases removed from V and 9 bases from J, the gap between germline ends came to 16 bases. The CDR3 DNA sequence: TGTGCCACTATAGGGGGAGTCGGTGAGCAGTTCTTC. This codes for CATIGGVGEQFF.

The rearrangement uses TRBV2 and TRBJ1-2, with TRBD1 as a possible D gene (6 bases). Germline assignment: CDR1 SNHLY and CDR2 FYNNEI. The CDR3 has 14 amino acids. Trimming removed 1 base from V and 7 bases from J, with 13 bases in between. CDR3 amino acids: CASSEGGTSGGYTF. The DNA of the CDR3 is TGTGCCAGCAGTGAAGGTGGGACATCGGGTGGCTACACCTTC. The full variable domain, its missing parts supplied by reference TRBV2 and TRBJ1-2, is EPEVTQTPSHQVTQMGQEVILRCVPISNHLYFYWYRQILGQKVEFLVSFYNNEISEKSEIFDDQFSVERPDGSNFTLKIRSTKLEDSAMYFCASSEGGTSGGYTFGSGTRLTVV.

The genes are TRBV21-1 and TRBJ1-2; the table assigns TRBD1, which was not confirmed against the DNA. TRBV21-1 is termed a pseudogene. CDR3 length: 15 residues. This CDR3 reads CASSMVQGALDGYTF. The CDR3 coding sequence is TGTGCCAGCAGCATGGTACAGGGGGCTTTGGATGGCTACACCTTC.

The genes are TRBV9 and TRBJ2-1; D perhaps matches TRBD2 (5 bases). This CDR3 is 16 amino acids long. Trimming stripped 1 base from V and 0 bases from J, with 11 bases between. Germline-derived CDR1 and CDR2 are SGDLS and YYNGEE. The CDR3 DNA is TGTGCCAGCAGCGTAATAGCGTTCAGCTCCTACAATGAGCAGTTCTTC. This encodes CASSVIAFSSYNEQFF.

The chain employs TRBV13 and TRBJ2-7; TRBD2 matches 8 bases. This CDR3 is built from 17 residues. Germline assignment: CDR1 PRHDT and CDR2 FYEKMQ (reference sequence). V dropped 4 bases and J dropped 5; count of bases not matched to a gene: 16. DNA of the CDR3: TGTGCCAGCAGCTCGCGTACTCTTAGGACTAGCTTCCACGAGCAGTACTTC. Translating gives CASSSRTLRTSFHEQYF.

The V gene is TRBV27, the J gene TRBJ1-1; a weak D match, TRBD1 (5 bases). V was clipped by 5 bases and J by 1 base, with 14 bases between them. CDR3 length: 15 residues. CDR1 is MNHEY, CDR2 SMNVEV, per germline (reference sequence). The CDR3 here is CASSERDVPNTEAFF. As DNA, the CDR3 is TGTGCCAGCAGTGAAAGGGACGTACCGAACACTGAAGCTTTCTTT.

This chain connects TRBV27 to TRBJ1-2; D not resolved. This CDR3 has 14 amino acids. The germline V gene encodes CDR1 MNHEY and CDR2 SMNVEV (reference sequence). V was pared by 2 bases and J by 4 bases, with 11 bases between. Written as DNA, the CDR3 is TGTGCCAGCAGTTTAAGCCCGCCGGCCTATGGCTACACCTTC. Translated: CASSLSPPAYGYTF.

In DNA form, the CDR3 reads TGTGCCAGCAGCGTGGCTAGCGGGAGGGCCGCCCATGAGCAGTTCTTC. This translates into CASSVASGRAAHEQFF. The chain links TRBV9 to TRBJ2-1; the match to TRBD2 covers 12 bases. CDR1 is SGDLS, CDR2 YYNGEE, per germline. V trimming: 2 bases; J trimming: 8 bases; junction bases outside the gene matches: 8. This CDR3 is built from 16 residues.

The DNA of the CDR3 is TGTGCCAGCAGCCCCCGGGACTCGGCCACCGGGGAGCTGTTTTTT. Its protein is CASSPRDSATGELFF. The chain combines TRBV11-2 with TRBJ2-2, with D possibly being TRBD2 (6 bases). CDR3 length: 15 amino acids. Looked up from germline, CDR1 is SGHAT and CDR2 is FQNNGV. Trimming stripped 5 bases from V and 4 bases from J, with 14 bases between.

This chain links TRBV27 with TRBJ2-1, with D unclear. The CDR3 consists of 15 residues. CDR1 is MNHEY and CDR2 is SMNVEV in the germline V gene (reference sequence). The V gene lost 0 bases and the J gene lost 6 bases, with 12 bases spanning the gap. CDR3 in amino acids: CASSLSTVPFNEQFF. CDR3 nucleotide sequence: TGTGCCAGCAGTTTATCCACAGTGCCTTTCAATGAGCAGTTCTTC.

With respect to this clone: At the DNA level, this CDR3 is encoded by other sequences in the same sample as well. This chain links TRBV27 with TRBJ2-7; unclear D gene. Germline V gene lookup returns CDR1 MNHEY and CDR2 SMNVEV (reference sequence). The V end lost 3 bases, the J end lost 3 bases, and 6 bases lay between the germline ends. CDR3 length: 12 residues. CDR3: CASSLFGYEQYF. The CDR3 bases are TGTGCCAGCAGTTTGTTCGGCTACGAGCAGTACTTC.

This clone was detected once. The chain carries TRBV27 and TRBJ1-1, with D possibly TRBD1 on 5 matching bases. The length of the CDR3 is 13 residues. Germline assignment: CDR1 MNHEY and CDR2 SMNVEV (reference sequence). The V end lost 0 bases, the J end lost 6 bases, and 8 bases lay between the germline ends. CDR3 in amino acids: CASSLSGVAEAFF. In DNA form, the CDR3 reads TGTGCCAGCAGTTTATCAGGGGTGGCTGAAGCTTTCTTT.

This clone was counted a single time. The chain combines TRBV6-1 with TRBJ2-1; D is possibly TRBD1 (5 bases). Germline assignment: CDR1 MNHNS and CDR2 SASEGT. CDR3 length: 16 amino acids. V dropped 1 base and J dropped 6 bases, with 16 bases sitting between them. This CDR3 is CASSEGWVPQGNEQFF. The CDR3 DNA sequence: TGTGCCAGCAGTGAAGGCTGGGTTCCCCAGGGCAATGAGCAGTTCTTC.

A single count supports this clone. The chain uses TRBV7-9 and TRBJ2-1, with D possibly being TRBD1 (5 bases). The CDR3 is 15 amino acids. Trimming pared 1 base from V and 4 bases from J, leaving 11 bases between. Germline-derived CDR1 and CDR2 are SEHNR and FQNEAQ (reference sequence). The CDR3 nucleotides are TGTGCCAGCAGCTTAGGGGCAGGGCAGTACAATGAGCAGTTCTTC. Translation gives CASSLGAGQYNEQFF.

V usage is TRBV11-2 and J usage is TRBJ2-5; D is unresolved. Looked up from germline, CDR1 is SGHAT and CDR2 is FQNNGV. This CDR3 contains 16 residues. Between the trimmed V and J ends, which lost 0 bases and 1 base, there was a span of 12 bases. For the CDR3, the DNA is TGTGCCAGCAGCTTAGATCAGATTGCAGCCCAAGAGACCCAGTACTTC. Protein product: CASSLDQIAAQETQYF.

The rearrangement joins TRBV11-2 to TRBJ2-5, with 7 bases matching TRBD1. With 5 bases clipped from V and 5 bases from J, the junction kept 8 bases outside the gene matches. Germline loops: CDR1 SGHAT, CDR2 FQNNGV. The CDR3 contains 14 residues. Written as DNA, the CDR3 is TGTGCCAGCAGCATTTACAGGGGATGGGAGACCCAGTACTTC. Translation: CASSIYRGWETQYF.

The chain carries TRBV11-2 and TRBJ2-1, with a weak D call TRBD2 (7 bases). V was trimmed by 1 base and J by 5 bases, leaving 12 bases between them. CDR3 length: 15 residues. CDR1 is SGHAT and CDR2 is FQNNGV in the germline V gene. CDR3 coding DNA: TGTGCCAGCAGCTTAGGGGGGCGGGAGAACAATGAGCAGTTCTTC. It specifies CASSLGGRENNEQFF. The full variable domain, rest sourced from reference TRBV11-2 and TRBJ2-1, is EAGVAQSPRYKIIEKRQSVAFWCNPISGHATLYWYQQILGQGPKLLIQFQNNGVVDDSQLPKDRFSAERLKGVDSTLKIQPAKLEDSAVYLCASSLGGRENNEQFFGPGTRLTVL.

This chain joins TRBV4-2 and TRBJ1-1; possibly TRBD1 for D (6 bases). V was clipped by 5 bases and J by 1 base, with 26 bases between them. Germline V gene lookup returns CDR1 LGHNA and CDR2 YNFKEQ. This CDR3 spans 19 amino acids. The CDR3 bases are TGTGCCAGCAGCGACCGGGCAGGGGTCCTCGGGGGAGGGAACACTGAAGCTTTCTTT. Translated, it gives CASSDRAGVLGGGNTEAFF.

The chain couples TRBV28 to TRBJ2-1, with D uncertain. V was pared by 6 bases and J by 5 bases, with 5 bases between. This CDR3 is built from 11 residues. Germline loops: CDR1 MDHEN, CDR2 SYDVKM. CDR3 loop: CASRTHNEQFF. The CDR3 nucleotides read TGTGCCAGCAGGACGCACAATGAGCAGTTCTTC. Supplemented by reference TRBV28 and TRBJ2-1, the full variable domain reads DVKVTQSSRYLVKRTGEKVFLECVQDMDHENMFWYRQDPGLGLRLIYFSYDVKMKEKGDIPEGYSVSREKKERFSLILESASTNQTSMYLCASRTHNEQFFGPGTRLTVL.

The chain uses TRBV2 and TRBJ2-7, with 10 positions matching TRBD1. The germline V gene has CDR1 SNHLY and CDR2 FYNNEI. The V and J ends lost 6 bases and 3 bases, in that order; junction bases with no gene match: 8. The CDR3 has 15 residues. The CDR3 sequence: CASRPGTGVNYEQYF. CDR3 nucleotide sequence: TGTGCCAGCAGGCCCGGGACAGGGGTTAACTACGAGCAGTACTTC. Full variable domain (missing parts from reference TRBV2 and TRBJ2-7): EPEVTQTPSHQVTQMGQEVILRCVPISNHLYFYWYRQILGQKVEFLVSFYNNEISEKSEIFDDQFSVERPDGSNFTLKIRSTKLEDSAMYFCASRPGTGVNYEQYFGPGTRLTVT.

The genes are TRBV19 and TRBJ2-1, with D unresolved. Germline V CDR1 and CDR2: LNHDA, SQIVND (reference sequence). This CDR3 spans 13 amino acids. V dropped 4 bases and J dropped 6 bases, with 10 bases sitting between them. CDR3 DNA: TGTGCCAGTAGTACCCCTACGGGCAATGAGCAGTTCTTC. Translating gives CASSTPTGNEQFF.

The rearrangement uses TRBV6-1 and TRBJ2-2; D remains unclear. V lost 1 base and J lost 0, with 6 bases in between. Germline CDR1 and CDR2: MNHNS and SASEGT. The length of the CDR3 is 15 residues. For the CDR3, the DNA is TGTGCCAGCAGTGAAGGACCCGCGAACACCGGGGAGCTGTTTTTT. Amino acids: CASSEGPANTGELFF.

J is TRBJ2-3 and V is TRBV5-4; TRBD2 might be the D (6 bases). V was shortened by 1 base and J by 4 bases, with 16 bases between the two germline ends. The CDR3 extends over 16 amino acids. From germline, CDR1 is SGHNT and CDR2 YYREEE (reference sequence). The CDR3 protein is CASSLSVAGLADTQYF. In DNA form, the CDR3 reads TGTGCCAGCAGCTTGTCGGTGGCGGGATTGGCAGATACGCAGTATTTT.

The chain couples TRBV5-4 to TRBJ2-5; no reliable D call. Looked up from germline, CDR1 is SGHNT and CDR2 is YYREEE (reference sequence). This CDR3 is 14 amino acids long. The V gene lost 0 bases and the J gene lost 1 base, with 7 bases spanning the gap. This CDR3 reads CASSLDRSQETQYF. The CDR3 DNA reads TGTGCCAGCAGCTTGGACCGAAGCCAAGAGACCCAGTACTTC.

The rearrangement joins TRBV9 to TRBJ1-4; 10 nucleotides match TRBD1. The CDR3 spans 11 residues. In germline, CDR1 is SGDLS, CDR2 YYNGEE. With V trimmed by 5 bases and J by 14 bases, 3 bases remained unmatched. The CDR3 DNA is TGTGCCAGCAGTGGACAGGGGGACCTGTTTTTT. Encoded protein: CASSGQGDLFF. The full variable domain, rest sourced from reference TRBV9 and TRBJ1-4, is DSGVTQTPKHLITATGQRVTLRCSPRSGDLSVYWYQQSLDQGLQFLIQYYNGEERAKGNILERFSAQQFPDLHSELNLSSLELGDSALYFCASSGQGDLFFGSGTQLSVL.